This passage covers 15 T cell receptor beta chains from one sample sequenced in a study of metastatic and nonmetastatic thyroid tumors. TCRdb re-called clones via MiXCR from the PCR reads. The sample has around 34,000 clones, 15% seen once; the top ten hold 19%. Patients had received no treatment of any kind before thyroid surgery. Specimen: blood. All receptors derive from a male donor with papillary thyroid cancer or a benign thyroid nodule (not recorded which). Some clones in this sample may be carry-over from other donors' samples.

This clone was observed at least ten times. The gene calls are TRBV20-1 and TRBJ1-1; D possibly corresponds to TRBD1 (6 bases). The CDR3 loop spans 14 amino acids. Trimming cost V 5 bases and J 1 base, with 14 bases left between them. Germline assignment: CDR1 DFQATT and CDR2 SNEGSKA (reference sequence). For the CDR3, the DNA is TGCAGTGCTCCCTGGTTGACAGGGAACACTGAAGCTTTCTTT. It encodes CSAPWLTGNTEAFF.

This clone was counted many times. The V call is TRBV6-1, the J call TRBJ1-2; D possibly corresponds to TRBD1 (5 bases). Germline CDR1 is MNHNS and CDR2 is SASEGT. The length of the CDR3 is 13 residues. Trimming took 4 bases from V and 8 from J, leaving 14 bases between them. The CDR3 spells CASSGDSAGGYTF. The CDR3 DNA sequence: TGTGCCAGCAGTGGGGACTCGGCGGGAGGCTACACCTTC.

At least ten counts were recorded for this clone. V gene TRBV5-1 combines with J gene TRBJ2-2; D ambiguous. CDR1 and CDR2 from the germline V gene are SGHRS and YFSETQ. V lost 4 bases and J 1 base, leaving 11 bases between the germline ends. This CDR3 contains 15 residues. CDR3 sequence reads: CASSGLGKNTGELFF. The CDR3 DNA sequence: TGCGCCAGCAGCGGTCTAGGGAAGAACACCGGGGAGCTGTTTTTT.

The V and J genes are TRBV11-2 and TRBJ2-7, with D perhaps matching TRBD2 (6 bases). Germline V gene data show CDR1 as SGHAT and CDR2 as FQNNGV. Trimming stripped 5 bases from V and 7 bases from J, with 21 bases between. This CDR3 is 15 amino acids long. This CDR3 is CASSTRVAALGEQYF. CDR3 in DNA: TGTGCCAGCAGCACCCGAGTAGCGGCACTGGGAGAGCAGTACTTC.

This clone has a count of ten or more. The chain links TRBV6-4 to TRBJ2-3; 8 bases fit TRBD2. This CDR3 is 16 amino acids long. The ends lost 7 bases at V and 2 bases at J; junction bases unmatched: 11. Germline values: CDR1 MRHNA, CDR2 SNTAGT. The CDR3 coding sequence is TGTGCCAGCATTACCCTGCGGGGGGACCTCACAGATACGCAGTATTTT. Its protein is CASITLRGDLTDTQYF.

V gene TRBV5-1 combines with J gene TRBJ1-1; D gene unclear. The CDR3 loop spans 13 amino acids. CDR1 is SGHRS and CDR2 is YFSETQ in the germline V gene. The V end lost 4 bases, the J end lost 4 bases, and 11 bases lay between the germline ends. As DNA, the CDR3 is TGCGCCAGCAGCATTTCGTATGTCACTGAAGCTTTCTTT. It is translated as CASSISYVTEAFF.

This clone occurred a few times. CDR3 nucleotides: TGCAGTGCTCCGGAGCCCGGGGCACAAGAGACCCAGTACTTC. Encoded protein: CSAPEPGAQETQYF. V gene TRBV20-1 combines with J gene TRBJ2-5; possibly TRBD1 or TRBD2 for D (5 bases each). V lost 5 bases, J lost 2 bases, and 15 bases lay in between. There are 14 residues in the CDR3. CDR1 and CDR2 (germline): DFQATT, SNEGSKA (reference sequence).

This clone has at least ten counts. V gene TRBV19 combines with J gene TRBJ2-7; 14 bases are shared with TRBD2. Germline CDR1 LNHDA, CDR2 SQIVND (reference sequence). The CDR3 spans 17 residues. Trimming at V came to 6 bases and at J to 3 bases, leaving 10 bases not matched to a gene. The CDR3 loop is CASSPGLAGVFYYEQYF. CDR3 sequence (DNA): TGTGCCAGTAGCCCGGGACTAGCGGGAGTTTTTTACTACGAGCAGTACTTC. Full variable domain (remainder filled in from reference TRBV19 and TRBJ2-7): DGGITQSPKYLFRKEGQNVTLSCEQNLNHDAMYWYRQDPGQGLRLIYYSQIVNDFQKGDIAEGYSVSREKKESFPLTVTSAQKNPTAFYLCASSPGLAGVFYYEQYFGPGTRLTVT.

This clone appeared many times. This sequence joins TRBV16 and TRBJ2-3; D unresolved. V dropped 0 bases and J dropped 2 bases, with 6 bases sitting between them. This CDR3 has 14 residues. Germline CDR1 reads KGHSY; CDR2 reads FQNENV. The CDR3 DNA sequence: TGTGCCAGCAGCCAATCGGTTGCCACAGATACGCAGTATTTT. This encodes CASSQSVATDTQYF. The entire variable domain, with the rest obtained from reference TRBV16 and TRBJ2-3, is as follows: GEEVAQTPKHLVRGEGQKAKLYCAPIKGHSYVFWYQQVLKNEFKFLISFQNENVFDETGMPKERFSAKCLPNSPCSLEIQATKLEDSAVYFCASSQSVATDTQYFGPGTRLTVL.

This clone was observed many times. The chain uses TRBV4-2 and TRBJ2-7; 13 nucleotides match TRBD2. This CDR3 is built from 16 residues. The germline V gene encodes CDR1 LGHNA and CDR2 YNFKEQ. J gave up 5 bases and V 4 bases, and 8 bases lay outside the gene matches. CDR3 sequence (DNA): TGTGCCAGCAGCCGCTTGACTAGCGGGAGGATCCACGAGCAGTACTTC. It encodes CASSRLTSGRIHEQYF.

This clone was observed at least ten times. This chain connects TRBV19 to TRBJ2-3, with 7 bases matching TRBD2. The CDR3 extends over 17 amino acids. V shed 3 bases and J 0 bases; nucleotides not matched to a gene: 9. Germline CDR1 reads LNHDA; CDR2 reads SQIVND (reference sequence). CDR3 in DNA: TGTGCCAGTAGTATCCCCAAGCGGGGTTCTAGCACAGATACGCAGTATTTT. It yields the protein CASSIPKRGSSTDTQYF.

The sample holds many counts of this clone. The chain carries TRBV10-3 and TRBJ2-1; the D is unclear. CDR1 is ENHRY, CDR2 SYGVKD, per germline. The V gene lost 6 bases and the J gene lost 0 bases, with 9 bases spanning the gap. The CDR3 runs 14 residues. The CDR3 is CAISRSNSYNEQFF. The CDR3 DNA sequence: TGTGCCATCAGCCGTTCAAACTCCTACAATGAGCAGTTCTTC.

The sample holds many counts of this clone. The gene calls are TRBV25-1 and TRBJ1-1; D gene ambiguous. The V end lost 8 bases, the J end lost 4 bases, and 8 bases lay between the germline ends. The CDR3 contains 11 residues. CDR1 is MGHDK, CDR2 SYGVNS, per germline. The CDR3 DNA follows: TGTGCCAGCCGGTCGATCACTGAAGCTTTCTTT. This gives the protein CASRSITEAFF.

This clone was seen ten or more times. Other DNA sequences in the sample encode the same CDR3. This chain joins TRBV19 and TRBJ2-5; TRBD2 matches 8 bases. This CDR3 is built from 13 residues. The V gene's germline CDR1 is LNHDA and CDR2 SQIVND (reference sequence). CDR3 protein: CASGLAGQETQYF. The CDR3 DNA reads TGTGCTTCGGGGCTAGCGGGCCAAGAGACCCAGTACTTC.

This clone was recorded at least ten times. This chain uses TRBV19 with TRBJ2-1; 9 nucleotides agree with TRBD2. V was clipped by 5 bases and J by 8 bases; unmatched bases: 13. Germline V gene lookup returns CDR1 LNHDA and CDR2 SQIVND (reference sequence). The CDR3 extends over 16 amino acids. CDR3 DNA: TGTGCCAGTAGTCAAACCCAAGCGGGAGGCGGCGATGAGCAGTTCTTC. Protein: CASSQTQAGGGDEQFF.